This passage covers 19 T cell receptor beta chains from one sample sequenced in a study of tumor and adjacent non-tumor tissue in lung cancer. The library came from three nested PCR rounds adapted from ARM-PCR protocols. TCRdb processed the multiplex PCR reads anew with MiXCR; each CDR3 protein has one entry. The sample yields 100,000 to 150,000 distinct CDR3 sequences, 55% to 75% seen once. This sample's RNA came from whole unsorted tissue. Sequencing used lung tumor tissue. These TCRs come from a man aged 30 to 45 with non-small cell lung cancer.

A remark on this clonotype: A read error may be the cause here, since a much bigger clone is one base away. This rearrangement joins TRBV29-1 to TRBJ2-2; D ambiguous. The CDR3 consists of 11 residues. Per the germline V gene, CDR1 is SQVTM and CDR2 is ANQGSEA. The CDR3 loop is CRVAATGELFF. The CDR3 DNA sequence: TGCAGAGTTGCCGCCACCGGGGAGCTGTTTTTT.

CDR3 nucleotides: TGTGCCAGCAGTTCGGAGGGGGCCACAGATTCACCCCTCCACTTT. It encodes CASSSEGATDSPLHF. The chain employs TRBV6-5 and TRBJ1-6, with TRBD1 matching over 7 bases. CDR1 is MNHEY, CDR2 SVGAGI, per germline. V shed 4 bases, J shed 8 bases, and the junction held 8 bases outside the gene matches. The CDR3 loop spans 15 amino acids.

A remark on this clonotype: Since a much larger clone is just one base distant, this may be a read error. The chain joins TRBV6-2 or TRBV6-3 to TRBJ2-7; no reliable D call. There are 13 residues in the CDR3. Germline CDR1 reads MNHEY; CDR2 reads SVGEGT. The CDR3 loop is CASMVLGSYERYF. Written as DNA, the CDR3 is TGTGCCAGCATGGTTCTGGGGTCCTACGAGCGGTACTTC.

This sequence joins TRBV13 and TRBJ1-3, with D tentatively TRBD1 (5 bases). Trimming removed 4 bases from V and 1 base from J, with 5 bases in between. CDR1 PRHDT and CDR2 FYEKMQ come from the germline V gene (reference sequence). CDR3 length equals 13 residues. In nucleotides, the CDR3 is TGTGCCAGCAGCTGGACATCTGGAAACACCATATATTTT. Protein sequence: CASSWTSGNTIYF.

This clonotype appeared a single time. A much larger clone differs from this one at a single base, so this may be a read error. The CDR3 sequence: CSANPAGPVGETQYF. Written as DNA, the CDR3 is TGCAGTGCAAACCCCGCGGGCCCGGTAGGGGAGACCCAGTACTTC. The genes are TRBV20-1 and TRBJ2-5, with D maybe TRBD2 (5 bases). Trimming took 6 bases from V and 5 from J, leaving 22 bases between them. Germline V CDR1 and CDR2: DFQATT, SNEGSKA (reference sequence). The CDR3 is 15 residues long.

Points on this clonotype: A much larger clonotype is one base distant, so this may be a read error. This chain uses TRBV4-3 with TRBJ2-1; TRBD2 matches 14 bases. The trim removed 7 bases at V and 8 bases at J, leaving 7 bases unmatched. There are 15 residues in the CDR3. From germline, CDR1 is LGHNA and CDR2 YSLEER. The CDR3 bases are TGCGCCAGCACCCAGGGGACTAGCGGGGGCGATGAGCAGTTCTTC. It encodes CASTQGTSGGDEQFF.

CDR3 nucleotide sequence: TGTGCCTGGTCCGACAGGGATCAGCCCCAGCATTTT. Encoded protein: CAWSDRDQPQHF. The chain combines TRBV30 with TRBJ1-5; 7 nucleotides match TRBD1. Germline-derived CDR1 and CDR2 are GTSNPN and SVGIG (reference sequence). Trimming cost V 5 bases and J 5 bases; bases outside gene matches: 3. The CDR3 totals 12 residues.

This clonotype came up once. A junction boundary mismatches the germline segment, possibly from a read error. The chain recombines TRBV11-2 with TRBJ2-3; D is unresolved. The CDR3 is 16 residues long. CDR1 SGHAT and CDR2 FQNNGV come from the germline V gene. CDR3: CVSSLMFGGGTDTQYF. CDR3 nucleotide sequence: TGTGTCAGCAGCCTAATGTTCGGCGGCGGCACAGATACGCAGTATTTT.

This clonotype was observed a handful of times. A much bigger clone sits one base away, suggesting this may be a read error. The gene calls are TRBV4-2 and TRBJ2-5; D could derive from TRBD1 or TRBD2 (6 bases each). This CDR3 is 15 amino acids long. Per germline, CDR1 LGHNA and CDR2 YNFKEQ. The CDR3 loop reads CASNQAGGLGETQYF. As DNA, the CDR3 is TGTGCCAGCAACCAAGCTGGGGGGCTGGGAGAGACCCAGTACTTC.

The chain combines TRBV28 with TRBJ2-6; perhaps TRBD1 as D (5 bases). Trimming pared 5 bases from V and 0 bases from J, leaving 14 bases between. This CDR3 is built from 17 residues. Germline-derived CDR1 and CDR2 are MDHEN and SYDVKM. CDR3 amino acids: CASSPQGLSSGANVLTF. The CDR3, as DNA: TGTGCCAGCAGTCCCCAGGGCCTCAGCTCTGGGGCCAACGTCCTGACTTTC.

The chain carries TRBV5-1 and TRBJ1-2, with 8 bases fitting TRBD1. This CDR3 spans 15 amino acids. Germline trimming cut 1 base from V and 7 bases from J; bases unmatched to any gene: 9. Germline loops: CDR1 SGHRS, CDR2 YFSETQ. DNA for the CDR3: TGCGCCAGCAGCTTGCTTTGGGCAGGGGGCTCTGGCTACACCTTC. This gives the protein CASSLLWAGGSGYTF.

The gene calls are TRBV11-3 and TRBJ1-2; D unresolved. From germline, CDR1 is SGHNT and CDR2 YENEEA. Trimming left V 1 base short and J 5 bases short, with 14 bases between. The CDR3 covers 15 residues. This chain's CDR3 is CASSLGPGPPYGYTF. DNA for the CDR3: TGTGCCAGCAGCTTAGGACCCGGGCCACCATATGGCTACACCTTC.

This clonotype occurred once. This rearrangement joins TRBV20-1 to TRBJ2-5; D perhaps matches TRBD2 (6 bases). Germline V gene sequence: CDR1 DFQATT, CDR2 SNEGSKA (reference sequence). This CDR3 region has 13 residues. V lost 7 bases, J lost 8 bases, and 20 bases lay in between. Here the CDR3 reads CSVRAQSSGTQYF. The CDR3 region has the DNA TGCAGTGTAAGAGCGCAGAGTAGCGGTACCCAGTACTTC.

Remarks on this clonotype: A much more abundant neighbour one base away suggests this may be a read error. The rearrangement links TRBV20-1 to TRBJ2-3; D is possibly TRBD1 (6 bases). In germline, CDR1 is DFQATT, CDR2 SNEGSKA (reference sequence). This CDR3 has 14 residues. Between the trimmed V and J ends, which lost 0 bases and 0 bases, there was a span of 7 bases. CDR3 amino acids: CSARDTGSTDTQYF. As DNA, the CDR3 is TGCAGTGCTAGAGATACAGGGAGCACAGATACGCAGTATTTT.

This clonotype was found once. The junction differs from germline at one of its ends, possibly a read error. The V gene is TRBV19, the J gene TRBJ2-1; TRBD1 aligns across 9 bases. This CDR3 has 12 residues. Per the germline V gene, CDR1 is LNHDA and CDR2 is SQIVND (reference sequence). The CDR3 sequence: CASSSPSGTGNF. In nucleotides, the CDR3 is TGTGCCAGTAGCTCACCTTCCGGGACAGGGAACTTC.

As to this clonotype: The germline gene is not matched at one end of the junction; a read error may be the cause. The J gene is TRBJ2-2, the V gene TRBV12-3 or TRBV12-4; D is undetermined. The CDR3 is 15 amino acids. The CDR3 protein is CASSLTVSDTGELFF. For the CDR3, the DNA is TGTGCAAGCAGTTTAACGGTGTCCGACACCGGGGAGCTGTTTTTT.

On this clonotype itself: The germline gene is not matched at one end of the junction; a read error may be the cause. The chain carries TRBV29-1 and TRBJ1-1; 10 bases are a match to TRBD1. The CDR3 is made up of 14 amino acids. Germline CDR1 reads SQVTM; CDR2 reads ANQGSEA. CDR3 region: CSVERTGGGTGAFF. The DNA for the CDR3 is TGCAGCGTTGAAAGGACAGGGGGAGGGACTGGAGCTTTCTTT.

Turning to this clonotype: One junction end disagrees with the germline gene, perhaps due to a read error. V gene TRBV11-3 combines with J gene TRBJ2-7; D is unresolved. The germline gives CDR1 SGHNT, CDR2 YENEEA. This CDR3 comprises 15 residues. CDR3 protein: CANSPRGRSSYEQYF. As DNA, the CDR3 is TGTGCCAACAGCCCGCGCGGTAGGAGCTCCTACGAGCAGTACTTC.

This clonotype was recorded a few times. The J gene is TRBJ2-5, the V gene TRBV12-3 or TRBV12-4; 10 positions agree with TRBD2. V was pared by 7 bases and J by 5 bases, with 19 bases of the junction left unmatched. The CDR3 has 18 amino acids. CDR3 in DNA: TGTGCCAGCACAAAAGGGACTAGCGAGAGAACCTCGGCTGAGACCCAGTACTTC. Amino acids: CASTKGTSERTSAETQYF.